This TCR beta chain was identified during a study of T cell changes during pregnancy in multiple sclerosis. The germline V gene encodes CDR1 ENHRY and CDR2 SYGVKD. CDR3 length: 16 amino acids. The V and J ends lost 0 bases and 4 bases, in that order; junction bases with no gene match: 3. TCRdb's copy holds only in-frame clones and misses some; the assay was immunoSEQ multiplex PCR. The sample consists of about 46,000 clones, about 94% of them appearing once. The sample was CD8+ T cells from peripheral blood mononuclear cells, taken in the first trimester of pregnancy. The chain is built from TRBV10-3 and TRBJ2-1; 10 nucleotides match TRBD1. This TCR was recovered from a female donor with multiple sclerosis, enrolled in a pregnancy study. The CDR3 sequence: CAISESDRGLYNEQFF. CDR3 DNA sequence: TGTGCCATCAGTGAGTCAGACAGGGGGCTTTACAATGAGCAGTTCTTC.